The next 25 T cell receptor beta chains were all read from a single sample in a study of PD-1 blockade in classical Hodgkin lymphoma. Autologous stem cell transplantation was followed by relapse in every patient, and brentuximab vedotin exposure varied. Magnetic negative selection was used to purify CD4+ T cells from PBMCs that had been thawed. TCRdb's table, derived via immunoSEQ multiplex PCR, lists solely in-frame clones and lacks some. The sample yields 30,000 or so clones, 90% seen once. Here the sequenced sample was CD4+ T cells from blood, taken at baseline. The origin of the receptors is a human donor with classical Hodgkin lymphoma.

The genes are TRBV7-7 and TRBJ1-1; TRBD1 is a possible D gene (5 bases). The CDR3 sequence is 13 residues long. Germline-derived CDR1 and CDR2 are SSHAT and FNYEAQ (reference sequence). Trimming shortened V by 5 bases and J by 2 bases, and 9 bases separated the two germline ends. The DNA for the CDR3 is TGTGCCAGCAGCCAACAGGAAAACACTGAAGCTTTCTTT. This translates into CASSQQENTEAFF.

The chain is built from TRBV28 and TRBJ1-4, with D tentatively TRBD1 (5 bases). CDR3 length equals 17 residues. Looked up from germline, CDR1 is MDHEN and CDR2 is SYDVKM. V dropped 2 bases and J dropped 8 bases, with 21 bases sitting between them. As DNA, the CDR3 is TGTGCCAGCAGTTTACTCCGGGGGGTGGGTTCACGGGAAAAACTGTTTTTT. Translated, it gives CASSLLRGVGSREKLFF.

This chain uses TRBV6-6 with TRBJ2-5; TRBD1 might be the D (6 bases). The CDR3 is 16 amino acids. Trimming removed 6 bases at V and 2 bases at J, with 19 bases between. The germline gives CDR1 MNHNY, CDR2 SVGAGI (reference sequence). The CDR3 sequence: CASRGLLQGQQETQYF. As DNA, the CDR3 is TGTGCCAGCAGGGGGCTACTACAGGGTCAACAAGAGACCCAGTACTTC.

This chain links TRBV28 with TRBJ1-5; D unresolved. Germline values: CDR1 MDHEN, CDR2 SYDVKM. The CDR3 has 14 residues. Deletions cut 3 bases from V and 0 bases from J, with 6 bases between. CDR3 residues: CASSLAGSNQPQHF. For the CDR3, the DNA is TGTGCCAGCAGTTTGGCGGGTAGCAATCAGCCCCAGCATTTT.

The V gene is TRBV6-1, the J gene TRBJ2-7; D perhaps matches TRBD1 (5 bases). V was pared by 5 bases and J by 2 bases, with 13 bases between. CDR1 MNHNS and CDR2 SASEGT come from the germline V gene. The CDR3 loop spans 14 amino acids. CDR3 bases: TGTGCCAGCAGTATCTTGACAGCCACCTACGAGCAGTACTTC. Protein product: CASSILTATYEQYF.

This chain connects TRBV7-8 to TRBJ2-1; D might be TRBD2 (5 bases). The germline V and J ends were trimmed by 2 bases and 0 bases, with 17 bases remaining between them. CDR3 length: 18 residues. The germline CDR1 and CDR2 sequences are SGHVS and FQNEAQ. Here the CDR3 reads CASSLPILDIYSYNEQFF. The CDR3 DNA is TGTGCCAGCAGCTTACCGATACTAGACATTTACTCCTACAATGAGCAGTTCTTC.

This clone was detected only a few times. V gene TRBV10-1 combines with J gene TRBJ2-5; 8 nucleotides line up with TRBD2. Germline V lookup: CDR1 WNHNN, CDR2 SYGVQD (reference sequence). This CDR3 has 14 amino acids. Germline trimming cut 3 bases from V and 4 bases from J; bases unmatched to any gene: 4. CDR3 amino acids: CASSEAGAVETQYF. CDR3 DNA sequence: TGCGCCAGCAGTGAAGCGGGAGCAGTAGAGACCCAGTACTTC.

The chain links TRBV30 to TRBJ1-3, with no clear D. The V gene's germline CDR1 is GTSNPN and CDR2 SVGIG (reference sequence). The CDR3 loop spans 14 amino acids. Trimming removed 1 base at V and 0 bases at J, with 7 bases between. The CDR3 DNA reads TGTGCCTGGAGTGGACATTTCTCTGGAAACACCATATATTTT. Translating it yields CAWSGHFSGNTIYF.

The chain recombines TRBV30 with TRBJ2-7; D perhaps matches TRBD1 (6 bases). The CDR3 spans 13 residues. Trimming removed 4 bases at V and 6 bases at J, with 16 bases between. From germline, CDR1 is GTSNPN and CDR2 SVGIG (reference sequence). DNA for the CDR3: TGTGCCTGGAATCGACAGGCGCGGTCCGAGCAGTACTTC. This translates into CAWNRQARSEQYF.

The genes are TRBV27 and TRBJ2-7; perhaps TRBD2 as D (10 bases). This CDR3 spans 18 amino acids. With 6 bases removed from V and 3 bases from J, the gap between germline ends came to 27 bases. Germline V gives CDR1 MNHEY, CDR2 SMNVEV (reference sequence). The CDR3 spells CASRTGTGSLAGVYEQYF. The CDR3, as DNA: TGTGCCAGCAGGACCGGGACAGGGTCTCTAGCGGGAGTCTACGAGCAGTACTTC.

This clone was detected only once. CDR3: CASSYSGGARKAFF. CDR3 nucleotides: TGTGCCAGCAGTTACTCGGGGGGGGCTAGGAAGGCTTTCTTT. The chain has TRBV6-5 and TRBJ1-1; weak D call: TRBD1 (6 bases). V was cut by 0 bases and J by 11 bases, with 16 bases left in between. Germline assignment: CDR1 MNHEY and CDR2 SVGAGI. This CDR3 has 14 residues.

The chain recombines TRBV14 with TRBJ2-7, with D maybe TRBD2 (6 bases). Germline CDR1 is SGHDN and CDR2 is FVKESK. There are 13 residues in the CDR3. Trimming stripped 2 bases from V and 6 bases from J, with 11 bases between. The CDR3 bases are TGTGCCAGCAGCCAAACTCTGGGGGGCGAGCAGTACTTC. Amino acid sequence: CASSQTLGGEQYF.

The CDR3 spells CASSLVGATGELFF. The DNA of the CDR3 is TGCGCCAGCAGCTTGGTGGGGGCAACCGGGGAGCTGTTTTTT. The chain uses TRBV5-1 and TRBJ2-2; D perhaps matches TRBD1 (6 bases). The germline V gene has CDR1 SGHRS and CDR2 YFSETQ. Trimming took off 0 bases at V and 5 bases at J, with 8 bases between the two ends. The CDR3 contains 14 residues.

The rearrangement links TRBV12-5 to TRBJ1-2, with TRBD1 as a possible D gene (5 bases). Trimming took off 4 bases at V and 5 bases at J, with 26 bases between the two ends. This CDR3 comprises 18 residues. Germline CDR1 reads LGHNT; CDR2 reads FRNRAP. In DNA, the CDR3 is TGTGCTAGTGGTTCTCAGGGTGGGACGGTCCAATTTGAGTATGGCTACACCTTC. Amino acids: CASGSQGGTVQFEYGYTF.

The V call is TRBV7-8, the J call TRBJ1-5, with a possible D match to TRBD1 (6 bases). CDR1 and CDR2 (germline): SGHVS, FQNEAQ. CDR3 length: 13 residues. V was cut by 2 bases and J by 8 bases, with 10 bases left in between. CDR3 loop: CASSLRQAEPQHF. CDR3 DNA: TGTGCCAGCAGCTTAAGACAGGCCGAGCCCCAGCATTTT. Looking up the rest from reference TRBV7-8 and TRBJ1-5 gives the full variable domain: GAGVSQSPRYKVAKRGQDVALRCDPISGHVSLFWYQQALGQGPEFLTYFQNEAQLDKSGLPSDRFFAERPEGSVSTLKIQRTQQEDSAVYLCASSLRQAEPQHFGDGTRLSIL.

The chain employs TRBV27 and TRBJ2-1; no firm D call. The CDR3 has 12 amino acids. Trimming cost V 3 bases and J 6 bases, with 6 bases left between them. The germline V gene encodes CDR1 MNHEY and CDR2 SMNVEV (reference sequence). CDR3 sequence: CASSFVANEQFF. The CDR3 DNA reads TGTGCCAGCAGTTTCGTAGCCAATGAGCAGTTCTTC.

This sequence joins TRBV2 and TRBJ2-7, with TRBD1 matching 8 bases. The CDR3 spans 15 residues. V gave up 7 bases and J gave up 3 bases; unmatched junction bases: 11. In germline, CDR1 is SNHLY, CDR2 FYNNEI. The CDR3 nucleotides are TGTGCCAGCAAACGGGACAGGACCGAGAACTACGAGCAGTACTTC. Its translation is CASKRDRTENYEQYF.

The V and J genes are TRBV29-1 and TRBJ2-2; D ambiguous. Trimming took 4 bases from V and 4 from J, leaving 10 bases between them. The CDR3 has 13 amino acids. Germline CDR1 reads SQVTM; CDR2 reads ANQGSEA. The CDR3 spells CSVVGGGTGELFF. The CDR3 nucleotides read TGCAGCGTTGTAGGCGGCGGCACCGGGGAGCTGTTTTTT.

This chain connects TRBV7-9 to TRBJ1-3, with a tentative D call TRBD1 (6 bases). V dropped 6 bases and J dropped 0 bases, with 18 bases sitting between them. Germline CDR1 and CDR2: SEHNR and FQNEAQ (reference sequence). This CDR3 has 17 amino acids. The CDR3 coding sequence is TGTGCCAGCAGACGCAGGGGCGGCCTGGTCTCTGGAAACACCATATATTTT. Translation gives CASRRRGGLVSGNTIYF. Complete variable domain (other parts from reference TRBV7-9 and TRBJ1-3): DTGVSQNPRHKITKRGQNVTFRCDPISEHNRLYWYRQTLGQGPEFLTYFQNEAQLEKSRLLSDRFSAERPKGSFSTLEIQRTEQGDSAMYLCASRRRGGLVSGNTIYFGEGSWLTVV.

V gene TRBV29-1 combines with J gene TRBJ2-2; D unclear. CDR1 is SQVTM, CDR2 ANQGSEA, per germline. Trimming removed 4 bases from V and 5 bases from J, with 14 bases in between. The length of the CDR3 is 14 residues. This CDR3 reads CSVGATRPTGELFF. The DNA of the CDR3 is TGCAGCGTTGGGGCGACTCGACCAACCGGGGAGCTGTTTTTT.

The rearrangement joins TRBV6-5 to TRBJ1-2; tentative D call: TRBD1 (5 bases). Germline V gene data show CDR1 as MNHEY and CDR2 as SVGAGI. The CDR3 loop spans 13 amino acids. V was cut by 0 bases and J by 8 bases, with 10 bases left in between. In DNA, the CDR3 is TGTGCCAGCAGTTACTCGGAAGGGGTCGGCTACACCTTC. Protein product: CASSYSEGVGYTF.

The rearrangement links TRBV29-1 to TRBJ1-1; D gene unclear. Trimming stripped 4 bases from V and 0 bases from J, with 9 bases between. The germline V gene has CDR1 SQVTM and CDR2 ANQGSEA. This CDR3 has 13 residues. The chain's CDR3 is CSVVASLNTEAFF. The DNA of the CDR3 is TGCAGCGTTGTGGCCAGTTTGAACACTGAAGCTTTCTTT.

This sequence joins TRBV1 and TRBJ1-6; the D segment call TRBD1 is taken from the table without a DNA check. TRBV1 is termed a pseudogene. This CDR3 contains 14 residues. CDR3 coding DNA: TGCACCAGCAGCCAAGACCCAAACAGCTCACCCCTCCACTTT. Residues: CTSSQDPNSSPLHF.

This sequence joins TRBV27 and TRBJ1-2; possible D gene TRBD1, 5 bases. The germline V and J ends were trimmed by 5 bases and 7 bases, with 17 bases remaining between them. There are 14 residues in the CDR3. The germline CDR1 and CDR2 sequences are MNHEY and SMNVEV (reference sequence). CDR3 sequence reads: CASSVDGQVSGYTF. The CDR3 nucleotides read TGTGCCAGCAGTGTGGACGGACAAGTGAGTGGCTACACCTTC.

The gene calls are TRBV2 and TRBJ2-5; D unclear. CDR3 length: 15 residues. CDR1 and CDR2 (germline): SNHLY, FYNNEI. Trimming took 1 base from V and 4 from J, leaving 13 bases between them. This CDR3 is CASSEVSVLGETQYF. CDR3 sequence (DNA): TGTGCCAGCAGTGAAGTCTCAGTCCTGGGAGAGACCCAGTACTTC.